A single TCR beta chain is shown here with its context. Its antigen remains unknown. This sample was included in a study of OX40 agonist ivuxolimab in advanced cancers. Study overall: Participants could have had prior anti-PD-1, anti-PD-L1 or anti-CTLA-4 therapy, and about 37% had some. Three patients, one with hepatocellular carcinoma and two with cutaneous melanoma, responded partially. Whole-study results and caveats: At 0.1 to 3.0 mg/kg and by week 6, CD4+ and CD8+ T cells in the blood had expanded clonally.

Germline V lookup: CDR1 MGHRA, CDR2 YSYEKL. J gave up 6 bases and V 1 base, and 5 bases lay outside the gene matches. There are 15 residues in the CDR3. Sequencing used immunoSEQ multiplex PCR; TCRdb keeps in-frame clones, though not all of them. The sample holds about 35,000 clones, about 82% seen once. The receptor was derived from an adult with an advanced solid tumor such as melanoma, head and neck, liver or kidney cancer. This chain connects TRBV4-1 to TRBJ1-5; 8 bases are a match to TRBD1. Sequenced here: CD4+ or CD8+ T cells sorted from blood, sampled in a trial of the OX40 agonist ivuxolimab. The CDR3 sequence: CASSQGAGGGQPQHF. CDR3 DNA: TGCGCCAGCAGCCAAGGGGCAGGGGGCGGTCAGCCCCAGCATTTT.